This TCR beta chain was observed in a study of Ad26.COV2.S vaccination and SARS-CoV-2 variants. A word on this clone: Its antigen is still unknown.

CDR1 SNHLY and CDR2 FYNNEI come from the germline V gene. The CDR3 is 12 residues long. V lost 4 bases and J 3 bases, leaving 6 bases between the germline ends. Notes on the study in general: Vaccine recipients posted higher spike-specific TCR breadth than their placebo counterparts.

Profiled with immunoSEQ multiplex PCR; TCRdb holds only in-frame clones, not every one. The table has over 300,000 clones, around four fifths seen once; the top ten hold around 7%. Treatment meaning: around 19 received Ad26.COV2.S at low or high dose, single or two shots; about 5 received placebo; per-sample allocation not given. At day 63 after the first vaccine or placebo injection, samples were drawn. The sequence came from a person aged 18-65 years who received the Ad26.COV2.S COVID-19 vaccine or a placebo. This sample comprised peripheral blood, obtained in a trial of Ad26.COV2.S vaccine versus placebo. The chain links TRBV2 to TRBJ1-2; no clear D gene. The chain's CDR3 is CASSGTYYGYTF. The CDR3, as DNA: TGTGCCAGCAGTGGTACGTACTATGGCTACACCTTC.